These 9 T cell receptor beta chains were sequenced from one sample in a study of cytomegalovirus exposure and HLA in healthy donors. Profiling relied on immunoSEQ multiplex PCR, and the TCRdb table lists in-frame clones only, not all of them. In the table there are roughly 68,000 clones, approximately 90% of which are singletons. The sample was PBMCs. The receptor set was obtained from a woman aged 18-29 years in good health and CMV-seronegative.

CDR3 in DNA: TGTGCCAGCTCACCACAGGGGATGCACGAGCAGTACTTC. This translates into CASSPQGMHEQYF. This chain joins TRBV18 and TRBJ2-7; possible D gene TRBD1, 5 bases. Germline CDR1 is KGHSH and CDR2 is LQKENI. Trimming shortened V by 1 base and J by 5 bases, and 9 bases separated the two germline ends. This CDR3 has 13 residues.

V and J are TRBV7-8 and TRBJ1-4; no firm D call. The CDR3 runs 14 residues. V was shortened by 3 bases and J by 8 bases, with 13 bases between the two germline ends. Germline-derived CDR1 and CDR2 are SGHVS and FQNEAQ. CDR3 region: CASSFNFGVEKLFF. CDR3 nucleotide sequence: TGTGCCAGCAGCTTCAATTTCGGGGTGGAAAAACTGTTTTTT.

The rearrangement uses TRBV6-1 and TRBJ1-2; unclear D gene. The germline V and J ends were trimmed by 6 bases and 2 bases, with 10 bases remaining between them. CDR1 is MNHNS, CDR2 SASEGT, per germline. The CDR3 extends over 13 amino acids. The CDR3 nucleotides are TGTGCCAGCAGCCTCCAGAGGAACTATGGCTACACCTTC. This translates into CASSLQRNYGYTF.

The chain combines TRBV27 with TRBJ2-1, with a tentative D call TRBD2 (7 bases). Trimming took 3 bases from V and 12 from J, leaving 12 bases between them. CDR1 and CDR2 from the germline V gene are MNHEY and SMNVEV (reference sequence). The CDR3 has 12 amino acids. DNA of the CDR3: TGTGCCAGCAGTTTCTGGGGGGGCAGGCAGTTCTTC. Protein product: CASSFWGGRQFF.

The V gene is TRBV13, the J gene TRBJ2-3, with 8 bases that match TRBD1. With 7 bases clipped from V and 5 bases from J, the junction kept 8 bases outside the gene matches. The CDR3 extends over 14 amino acids. In germline, CDR1 is PRHDT, CDR2 FYEKMQ (reference sequence). The CDR3 coding sequence is TGTGCCAGCACCACAACAGGGGGACAAGATACGCAGTATTTT. This encodes CASTTTGGQDTQYF.

This clone was counted a single time. The chain joins TRBV27 to TRBJ1-1; a possible D gene is TRBD1 (6 bases). The CDR3 runs 14 residues. Germline V gene data show CDR1 as MNHEY and CDR2 as SMNVEV (reference sequence). V gave up 5 bases and J gave up 5 bases, with 15 bases separating them. The CDR3 sequence: CASSPRTESTEAFF. The CDR3 coding sequence is TGTGCCAGCAGTCCCCGGACAGAATCGACTGAAGCTTTCTTT.

V gene TRBV7-3 combines with J gene TRBJ2-2, with D perhaps matching TRBD2 (6 bases). V was cut by 5 bases and J by 5 bases, with 15 bases left in between. CDR3 length: 15 amino acids. CDR1 SGHTA and CDR2 FQGTGA come from the germline V gene. Here the CDR3 reads CASSPGVRWTGELFF. CDR3 sequence (DNA): TGTGCCAGCAGCCCGGGAGTACGGTGGACCGGGGAGCTGTTTTTT.

This chain connects TRBV4-3 to TRBJ2-7, with a possible D match to TRBD2 (6 bases). The length of the CDR3 is 15 residues. Deletions cut 5 bases from V and 1 base from J, with 15 bases between. The germline gives CDR1 LGHNA, CDR2 YSLEER. The CDR3 sequence: CASSIGRGQSYEQYF. The CDR3 DNA reads TGCGCCAGCAGCATTGGGCGGGGTCAGTCCTACGAGCAGTACTTC.

The gene calls are TRBV11-2 and TRBJ2-7; D unresolved. The CDR3 is 12 residues long. The ends were cut back, 6 bases at V and 3 bases at J, with 9 bases in the middle. Germline V CDR1 and CDR2: SGHAT, FQNNGV. Written as DNA, the CDR3 is TGTGCCAGCAGTGCCGGGTACTACGAGCAGTACTTC. As protein: CASSAGYYEQYF.